This section outlines one T cell receptor beta chain sequence together with its context. This sample is part of a study of cytomegalovirus exposure and HLA in healthy donors. Germline assignment: CDR1 LNHNV and CDR2 YYDKDF (reference sequence). This CDR3 is built from 16 residues. The V gene end was trimmed by 2 bases and the J gene end by 8 bases; junction bases not matched to a gene: 6. Researchers ran the PCR with 60 Vbeta and 13 Jbeta primers. Using immunoSEQ multiplex PCR, the repertoire was profiled, and TCRdb retains in-frame clones only, with some absent. The sample yields under 150,000 clones, 60% to 80% seen once.

This TCR derives from a man aged 50 to 59 in good health and CMV-seronegative. The chain is built from TRBV15 and TRBJ2-1, with TRBD2 matching over 13 bases. The sequenced sample consisted of PBMCs. In nucleotides, the CDR3 is TGTGCCACCAGCAGATCCGGGACTAGCGGGAAGTATGAGCAGTTCTTC. Amino acids: CATSRSGTSGKYEQFF.